These 18 T cell receptor beta chains were all obtained from the same sample, sequenced in a study of blood T cell repertoires in COVID-19. Sequencing used immunoSEQ multiplex PCR; TCRdb keeps in-frame clones, though not all of them. The sample lists around 250,000 clones, about 91% occurring once. The sequencing sample was made of PBMCs or T cells enriched from blood (not recorded which). These receptors all stem from a middle-aged woman with acute COVID-19.

The chain has TRBV5-1 and TRBJ2-1, with 10 bases lining up with TRBD2. The CDR3 totals 18 residues. With 1 base clipped from V and 3 bases from J, the junction kept 10 bases outside the gene matches. Germline V CDR1 and CDR2: SGHRS, YFSETQ. The CDR3, as DNA: TGCGCCAGCAGCTTGCTCGGAGGGGTAGCGGGAGGCTACAATGAGCAGTTCTTC. As protein: CASSLLGGVAGGYNEQFF. Full variable domain (remainder filled in from reference TRBV5-1 and TRBJ2-1): KAGVTQTPRYLIKTRGQQVTLSCSPISGHRSVSWYQQTPGQGLQFLFEYFSETQRNKGNFPGRFSGRQFSNSRSEMNVSTLELGDSALYLCASSLLGGVAGGYNEQFFGPGTRLTVL.

The chain joins TRBV24-1 to TRBJ2-3; 12 positions agree with TRBD2. V dropped 4 bases and J dropped 6; count of bases not matched to a gene: 10. Germline CDR1 reads KGHDR; CDR2 reads SFDVKD. The CDR3 is 17 residues long. The CDR3 DNA follows: TGTGCCACCAGTGAGCCTAGCGGGAGGGCCTCGGCGGATACGCAGTATTTT. Translated: CATSEPSGRASADTQYF.

The V gene is TRBV25-1, the J gene TRBJ2-2; weak D call: TRBD1 (6 bases). V gave up 7 bases and J gave up 4 bases, with 13 bases separating them. Germline-derived CDR1 and CDR2 are MGHDK and SYGVNS. The length of the CDR3 is 14 residues. This CDR3 is CASTVTGGTGELFF. The DNA for the CDR3 is TGTGCCAGCACTGTGACAGGCGGCACCGGGGAGCTGTTTTTT.

The chain recombines TRBV2 with TRBJ2-7, with 8 bases aligning to TRBD2. Trimming took 0 bases from V and 5 from J; bases not matched to a gene: 12. CDR3 length: 17 residues. Germline-derived CDR1 and CDR2 are SNHLY and FYNNEI. The CDR3 region has the DNA TGTGCCAGCAGTGAAGCGCTTCCCGGGACTAGGATGCACGAGCAGTACTTC. Its translation: CASSEALPGTRMHEQYF.

The sample holds one count of this clone. Here the CDR3 reads CASSQTGDEQFF. The CDR3 bases are TGTGCCAGCAGCCAAACGGGAGACGAGCAGTTCTTC. This chain links TRBV3-1 (or the pseudogene TRBV3-2) with TRBJ2-1, with D perhaps TRBD2 (6 bases). The CDR3 spans 12 residues. V lost 2 bases, J lost 10 bases, and 9 bases lay in between. Germline assignment: CDR1 LGHDT and CDR2 YNNKEL (reference sequence).

The chain carries TRBV28 and TRBJ1-2; perhaps TRBD1 as D (5 bases). The CDR3 length is 14 residues. CDR1 and CDR2 (germline): MDHEN, SYDVKM. With 5 bases removed from V and 8 bases from J, the gap between germline ends came to 18 bases. The CDR3 sequence: CASSPTDTVVGYTF. As DNA, the CDR3 is TGTGCCAGCAGTCCAACGGACACGGTGGTGGGCTACACCTTC.

The chain links TRBV7-2 to TRBJ2-5; TRBD2 aligns across 11 bases. CDR3 length equals 15 residues. The V and J ends lost 0 bases and 5 bases, in that order; junction bases with no gene match: 2. CDR1 is SGHTA and CDR2 is FQGNSA in the germline V gene. Here the CDR3 reads CASSLAGLAVETQYF. The CDR3 DNA sequence: TGTGCCAGCAGCTTAGCGGGACTAGCGGTGGAGACCCAGTACTTC. The full variable domain, with the rest looked up from reference TRBV7-2 and TRBJ2-5, is GAGVSQSPSNKVTEKGKDVELRCDPISGHTALYWYRQSLGQGLEFLIYFQGNSAPDKSGLPSDRFSAERTGGSVSTLTIQRTQQEDSAVYLCASSLAGLAVETQYFGPGTRLLVL.

This clone was seen only once. The chain employs TRBV7-2 and TRBJ2-1; the match to TRBD2 covers 11 bases. V shed 4 bases and J 2 bases; nucleotides not matched to a gene: 7. Germline CDR1 reads SGHTA; CDR2 reads FQGNSA. The length of the CDR3 is 17 residues. In nucleotides, the CDR3 is TGTGCCAGCAGCTCCGATAGCGGGAGGGTCCCCTACAATGAGCAGTTCTTC. It encodes CASSSDSGRVPYNEQFF.

V is TRBV19 and J is TRBJ1-1; TRBD1 aligns across 9 bases. The V gene's germline CDR1 is LNHDA and CDR2 SQIVND (reference sequence). The CDR3 is 15 amino acids. Losses at the gene ends were 5 bases for V and 1 base for J; bases not matched to a gene: 5. CDR3 sequence reads: CASSLGQGQNTEAFF. The CDR3 coding sequence is TGTGCCAGTAGTTTGGGACAGGGCCAGAACACTGAAGCTTTCTTT.

The chain employs TRBV19 and TRBJ1-5; D might be TRBD1 (5 bases). V was cut by 1 base and J by 3 bases, with 10 bases left in between. Germline V gene sequence: CDR1 LNHDA, CDR2 SQIVND (reference sequence). This CDR3 spans 15 amino acids. CDR3 residues: CASSIVGQSNQPQHF. As DNA, the CDR3 is TGTGCCAGTAGTATAGTGGGGCAGTCCAATCAGCCCCAGCATTTT.

The J gene is TRBJ1-1, the V gene TRBV9, with D hard to call. The CDR3 spans 12 residues. V gave up 5 bases and J gave up 1 base, with 6 bases separating them. The germline gives CDR1 SGDLS, CDR2 YYNGEE. CDR3 nucleotides: TGTGCCAGCAGTCCTTGGAACACTGAAGCTTTCTTT. It translates to CASSPWNTEAFF.

The genes are TRBV28 and TRBJ1-5; D not certain. Trimming left V 4 bases short and J 1 base short, with 14 bases between. Germline V gene lookup returns CDR1 MDHEN and CDR2 SYDVKM. CDR3 length: 16 residues. In nucleotides, the CDR3 is TGTGCCAGCAGTTCCGGTCGGTTGCGGAGCAATCAGCCCCAGCATTTT. Protein: CASSSGRLRSNQPQHF. Complete variable domain (other parts from reference TRBV28 and TRBJ1-5): DVKVTQSSRYLVKRTGEKVFLECVQDMDHENMFWYRQDPGLGLRLIYFSYDVKMKEKGDIPEGYSVSREKKERFSLILESASTNQTSMYLCASSSGRLRSNQPQHFGDGTRLSIL.

This rearrangement joins TRBV11-2 to TRBJ2-4, with 7 bases lining up with TRBD2. The V gene's germline CDR1 is SGHAT and CDR2 FQNNGV. There are 17 residues in the CDR3. The V gene end was trimmed by 4 bases and the J gene end by 3 bases; junction bases not matched to a gene: 12. CDR3 in amino acids: CASSYGLGGVGKNIQYF. The CDR3 nucleotides are TGTGCCAGCAGCTACGGACTAGGCGGGGTGGGCAAAAACATTCAGTACTTC.

This clone has just one count. The chain couples TRBV2 to TRBJ2-1, with 10 bases aligning to TRBD2. The germline V gene encodes CDR1 SNHLY and CDR2 FYNNEI. J lost 2 bases, V lost 6 bases, and 10 bases had no gene match. This CDR3 contains 17 residues. In DNA, the CDR3 is TGTGCCAGCAGGATAAGCCAGGGACTAGCGACCTACAATGAGCAGTTCTTC. It encodes CASRISQGLATYNEQFF.

This clone has only one observation. V gene TRBV19 combines with J gene TRBJ2-3; TRBD2 agrees at 9 bases. The CDR3 sequence is 15 residues long. CDR1 is LNHDA and CDR2 is SQIVND in the germline V gene (reference sequence). V shed 6 bases, J shed 0 bases, and the junction held 4 bases outside the gene matches. This chain's CDR3 is CASSRLAASTDTQYF. The CDR3 coding sequence is TGTGCCAGTAGCCGACTAGCGGCTAGCACAGATACGCAGTATTTT.

The chain combines TRBV28 with TRBJ2-1, with D perhaps matching TRBD1 (5 bases). This CDR3 comprises 14 residues. Between the trimmed V and J ends, which lost 6 bases and 6 bases, there was a span of 15 bases. Germline V gene sequence: CDR1 MDHEN, CDR2 SYDVKM. CDR3 sequence (DNA): TGTGCCAGCAGGCCGAGCGTTGGGGCCAATGAGCAGTTCTTC. It codes for CASRPSVGANEQFF.

The CDR3 sequence: CASTPTGSYEQYF. The CDR3, as DNA: TGTGCCAGCACACCGACAGGGAGCTACGAGCAGTACTTC. V and J are TRBV6-5 and TRBJ2-7; 7 bases match TRBD1. Germline CDR1 is MNHEY and CDR2 is SVGAGI. The CDR3 is made up of 13 amino acids. Trimming removed 7 bases from V and 3 bases from J; junction bases left unmatched: 6.

J is TRBJ2-1 and V is TRBV4-1; D is unresolved. This CDR3 spans 14 amino acids. Germline V CDR1 and CDR2: MGHRA, YSYEKL. Trimming left V 0 bases short and J 8 bases short, with 11 bases between. The CDR3 nucleotides are TGCGCCAGCAGCCAAGATAGAGGAGTGGATGAGCAGTTCTTC. Encoded protein: CASSQDRGVDEQFF.